Following are 7 T cell receptor beta chains from one sample sequenced in a study of OX40 agonist ivuxolimab in advanced cancers. The library was prepared using the immunoSEQ multiplex PCR assay. TCRdb re-hosts the immuneACCESS table, in-frame sequences only. Its copies lack some clones; in the studies checked, an unresolved V gene accounts for under half of them, and the cause for the rest is not known. The sample table records tens of thousands of clones; about 91% of these occur just once. About 6.6% of the sample lies in the top ten. This specimen was CD4+ or CD8+ T cells sorted from blood, taken in a trial of the OX40 agonist ivuxolimab. These receptors originate from an adult with an advanced solid tumor such as melanoma, head and neck, liver or kidney cancer.

The genes are TRBV27 and TRBJ2-6, with 9 bases fitting TRBD1. CDR1 is MNHEY and CDR2 is SMNVEV in the germline V gene (reference sequence). The CDR3 spans 18 residues. The J segment lost 1 base and the V segment lost 5 bases, leaving 9 bases of the junction unmatched. This CDR3 reads CASSPWDRVQSGANVLTF. CDR3 nucleotides: TGTGCCAGCAGTCCCTGGGACAGGGTTCAATCTGGGGCCAACGTCCTGACTTTC.

This clone was found a few times. The chain has TRBV10-1 and TRBJ2-7; the D is unclear. There are 11 residues in the CDR3. V lost 7 bases, J lost 4 bases, and 8 bases lay in between. Germline V lookup: CDR1 WNHNN, CDR2 SYGVQD (reference sequence). CDR3 loop: CASMRWYEQYF. In DNA, the CDR3 is TGCGCCAGCATGAGATGGTACGAGCAGTACTTC.

The chain carries TRBV27 and TRBJ2-3, with TRBD2 identical over 8 bases. The CDR3 extends over 16 amino acids. The ends lost 2 bases at V and 3 bases at J; junction bases unmatched: 7. Germline V CDR1 and CDR2: MNHEY, SMNVEV (reference sequence). The CDR3 loop reads CASSLRAGGRTDTQYF. CDR3 bases: TGTGCCAGCAGTTTAAGGGCGGGAGGAAGGACAGATACGCAGTATTTT.

V is TRBV10-3 and J is TRBJ2-3; 9 bases match TRBD2. Germline assignment: CDR1 ENHRY and CDR2 SYGVKD. The CDR3 loop spans 16 amino acids. The trim removed 5 bases at V and 5 bases at J, leaving 11 bases unmatched. The CDR3 bases are TGTGCCATCAGTAAACTGGGCGGGAGGGATGGAGATACGCAGTATTTT. As protein: CAISKLGGRDGDTQYF.

Written as DNA, the CDR3 is TGTGCCAGCAGAGATCGGTCTAGCGGGACCCATGAGCAGTTCTTC. This encodes CASRDRSSGTHEQFF. The J gene is TRBJ2-1, the V gene TRBV5-8; 9 nucleotides agree with TRBD2. Germline lookup yields CDR1 SGHTS and CDR2 YDEGEE. The CDR3 loop spans 15 amino acids. V was pared by 5 bases and J by 8 bases, with 11 bases of the junction left unmatched.

This sequence joins TRBV27 and TRBJ1-2; D call uncertain. V was pared by 0 bases and J by 0 bases, with 8 bases between. The CDR3 sequence is 15 residues long. CDR1 and CDR2 (germline): MNHEY, SMNVEV (reference sequence). This CDR3 is CASSLSVRTNYGYTF. Here the CDR3 DNA reads TGTGCCAGCAGTTTATCGGTCAGAACTAACTATGGCTACACCTTC.

The V and J genes are TRBV18 and TRBJ2-5, with D possibly TRBD2 on 5 matching bases. Germline loops: CDR1 KGHSH, CDR2 LQKENI. The CDR3 extends over 16 amino acids. Deletions cut 3 bases from V and 4 bases from J, with 18 bases between. The CDR3 here is CASSPTTTSGRETQYF. CDR3 nucleotides: TGTGCCAGCTCACCGACAACTACATCGGGAAGAGAGACCCAGTACTTC.